The sequence of this TCR beta chain was determined in a study of blood T cell repertoires in COVID-19. Study background: From T cells, B-cell-depleted T cells, or PBMCs came the material, which was cDNA or gDNA.

V lost 3 bases and J lost 4, with 22 bases in between. CDR1 and CDR2 from the germline V gene are LGHNA and YNFKEQ. The CDR3 length is 17 residues. TCRdb's copy holds only in-frame clones and misses some; the assay was immunoSEQ multiplex PCR. This repertoire shows tens of thousands of clones, around 86% found once; its top ten account for 4.5% to 5.5%. The chain joins TRBV4-2 to TRBJ2-7; possibly TRBD2 for D (5 bases). Sequencing was performed on peripheral blood. This sequence originates from a man in his 60s with COVID-19, enrolled during active disease. The chain's CDR3 is CASSQGRPELSGYEQYF. The CDR3 nucleotides read TGTGCCAGCAGCCAGGGGAGACCGGAACTCAGCGGATACGAGCAGTACTTC.